Listed here are 25 T cell receptor beta chains from one sample, sequenced in a study of blood T cell repertoires in COVID-19. Repertoires were generated with immunoSEQ multiplex PCR, while TCRdb's copy carries only in-frame clones and drops some. The repertoire includes about 85,000 clones, about 83% of them detected once, and roughly 5% sits in the top ten. The source material was peripheral blood. The origin of the receptors is a man aged 55 to 69 with acute or convalescent COVID-19.

The chain carries TRBV6-2 or TRBV6-3 and TRBJ2-1, with a tentative D call TRBD2 (6 bases). Trimming cost V 5 bases and J 11 bases, with 16 bases left between them. This CDR3 has 13 residues. Germline loops: CDR1 MNHEY, CDR2 SVGEGT. The CDR3 region has the DNA TGTGCCAGCAGTCAAGGGATAGCGGTGAAGCAGTTCTTC. It is translated as CASSQGIAVKQFF.

The chain recombines TRBV19 with TRBJ2-7; 13 positions match TRBD2. The junction had 9 bases not matched to a gene; V was cut back by 4 bases and J by 3 bases. The CDR3 length is 17 residues. Per germline, CDR1 LNHDA and CDR2 SQIVND (reference sequence). The CDR3 DNA sequence: TGTGCCAGTAGTACTTCTATAGGGACTAGCGGGGTCTACGAGCAGTACTTC. It is translated as CASSTSIGTSGVYEQYF.

CDR3 in amino acids: CATSRDRVGGDHQETQYF. CDR3 nucleotide sequence: TGTGCCACCAGCAGAGATCGTGTTGGGGGGGACCACCAAGAGACCCAGTACTTC. The chain recombines TRBV15 with TRBJ2-5; 7 bases line up with TRBD2. This CDR3 has 18 amino acids. The V gene's germline CDR1 is LNHNV and CDR2 YYDKDF (reference sequence). V shed 0 bases and J 0 bases; nucleotides not matched to a gene: 10.

This clone has a handful of counts. CDR3 coding DNA: TGTGCCAGCAGCCACAGGACTAGCGGGACTTACGAGCAGTACTTC. Residues: CASSHRTSGTYEQYF. The chain recombines TRBV3-1 (or the pseudogene TRBV3-2) with TRBJ2-7, with 12 bases that match TRBD2. This CDR3 has 15 residues. V dropped 3 bases and J dropped 4; count of bases not matched to a gene: 4. Per germline, CDR1 LGHDT and CDR2 YNNKEL (reference sequence).

CDR3 region: CASSPQIAGTISTDTQYF. Here the CDR3 DNA reads TGTGCCAGCAGCCCCCAGATTGCCGGGACTATCAGCACAGATACGCAGTATTTT. The chain combines TRBV7-2 with TRBJ2-3; 7 bases fit TRBD2. V lost 5 bases to trimming and J lost 0 bases; unmatched junction nucleotides: 14. Per germline, CDR1 SGHTA and CDR2 FQGNSA. This CDR3 has 18 amino acids.

V gene TRBV9 combines with J gene TRBJ2-7; 7 bases are a match to TRBD1. The V gene end was trimmed by 4 bases and the J gene end by 4 bases; junction bases not matched to a gene: 8. CDR1 and CDR2 (germline): SGDLS, YYNGEE. The length of the CDR3 is 14 residues. As DNA, the CDR3 is TGTGCCAGCAGCCCCGAGGGACAGAGGTACGAGCAGTACTTC. Protein product: CASSPEGQRYEQYF. The whole variable domain, filled in from reference TRBV9 and TRBJ2-7, reads DSGVTQTPKHLITATGQRVTLRCSPRSGDLSVYWYQQSLDQGLQFLIQYYNGEERAKGNILERFSAQQFPDLHSELNLSSLELGDSALYFCASSPEGQRYEQYFGPGTRLTVT.

This chain joins TRBV9 and TRBJ1-2; no definite D call. The CDR3 totals 13 residues. Trimming stripped 7 bases from V and 6 bases from J, with 16 bases between. CDR1 SGDLS and CDR2 YYNGEE come from the germline V gene. The CDR3, as DNA: TGTGCCAGCGCTGGGCTGGGGAGTGATGGCTACACCTTC. Protein sequence: CASAGLGSDGYTF.

The rearrangement links TRBV28 to TRBJ2-5; D gene ambiguous. Trimming removed 6 bases at V and 5 bases at J, with 7 bases between. This CDR3 has 11 residues. CDR1 and CDR2 (germline): MDHEN, SYDVKM. CDR3 region: CASSPRETQYF. The CDR3 DNA is TGTGCCAGCAGCCCCCGGGAGACCCAGTACTTC.

The chain combines TRBV24-1 with TRBJ2-1; possibly TRBD2 for D (5 bases). The CDR3 runs to 15 residues. The germline V gene has CDR1 KGHDR and CDR2 SFDVKD. V was shortened by 12 bases and J by 4 bases, with 21 bases between the two germline ends. The CDR3 here is CAPQWRRAAYNEQFF. In DNA, the CDR3 is TGTGCCCCACAATGGCGGCGGGCGGCTTACAATGAGCAGTTCTTC.

This chain connects TRBV5-1 to TRBJ2-2; a weak D match, TRBD1 (5 bases). The CDR3 runs to 13 residues. V was cut by 6 bases and J by 7 bases, with 13 bases left in between. Germline values: CDR1 SGHRS, CDR2 YFSETQ. CDR3 protein: CASTITGSGELFF. CDR3 nucleotides: TGCGCCAGCACCATAACAGGAAGCGGGGAGCTGTTTTTT.

The rearrangement uses TRBV11-3 and TRBJ2-5; D uncertain. CDR1 is SGHNT and CDR2 is YENEEA in the germline V gene. Trimming stripped 0 bases from V and 2 bases from J, with 13 bases between. The CDR3 totals 16 residues. CDR3 loop: CASSLDSTRQQETQYF. The CDR3 DNA reads as TGTGCCAGCAGCTTAGATTCTACAAGACAACAAGAGACCCAGTACTTC.

This clone was seen once. This rearrangement joins TRBV5-1 to TRBJ1-2; D gene ambiguous. The CDR3 is 12 residues long. V was pared by 0 bases and J by 8 bases, with 8 bases between. CDR1 and CDR2 (germline): SGHRS, YFSETQ. CDR3 in amino acids: CASSLAGKGYTF. The CDR3 DNA reads TGCGCCAGCAGCTTGGCCGGGAAAGGCTACACCTTC. The whole variable domain, remainder taken from reference TRBV5-1 and TRBJ1-2, is KAGVTQTPRYLIKTRGQQVTLSCSPISGHRSVSWYQQTPGQGLQFLFEYFSETQRNKGNFPGRFSGRQFSNSRSEMNVSTLELGDSALYLCASSLAGKGYTFGSGTRLTVV.

The V and J genes are TRBV6-4 and TRBJ1-3, with D perhaps matching TRBD1 (5 bases). V was pared by 0 bases and J by 4 bases, with 13 bases between. The CDR3 runs to 16 residues. Germline V gives CDR1 MRHNA, CDR2 SNTAGT. The CDR3 reads CASSDSPREKGNTIYF. The CDR3 DNA follows: TGTGCCAGCAGTGACTCACCCAGGGAAAAAGGAAACACCATATATTTT.

V gene TRBV6-6 combines with J gene TRBJ1-3; D may be TRBD1 (5 bases). V lost 0 bases, J lost 9 bases, and 15 bases lay in between. CDR3 size: 15 residues. Germline CDR1 is MNHNY and CDR2 is SVGAGI (reference sequence). The CDR3 region is CASSYSLQASRTIYF. CDR3 coding DNA: TGTGCCAGCAGTTACTCGCTACAGGCCAGCCGCACCATATATTTT.

CDR3: CASSQSYGGFSISGANVLTF. CDR3 nucleotide sequence: TGTGCCAGCAGCCAATCTTATGGGGGCTTCTCTATCTCTGGGGCCAACGTCCTGACTTTC. The chain employs TRBV14 and TRBJ2-6, with D possibly being TRBD1 (6 bases). The CDR3 is 20 amino acids. Germline lookup yields CDR1 SGHDN and CDR2 FVKESK. Trimming cost V 2 bases and J 0 bases, with 20 bases left between them.

The chain has TRBV27 and TRBJ1-4; D might be TRBD1 (6 bases). The germline CDR1 and CDR2 sequences are MNHEY and SMNVEV (reference sequence). The V end lost 6 bases, the J end lost 8 bases, and 13 bases lay between the germline ends. CDR3 size: 13 residues. CDR3 sequence: CASRGHHEEKLFF. The CDR3 DNA reads as TGTGCCAGCAGGGGACACCACGAAGAAAAACTGTTTTTT.

The chain uses TRBV15 and TRBJ1-1, with D possibly matching TRBD1 (5 bases). V was shortened by 0 bases and J by 4 bases, with 12 bases between the two germline ends. From germline, CDR1 is LNHNV and CDR2 YYDKDF (reference sequence). The CDR3 runs to 15 residues. The chain's CDR3 is CATSRDMGRSTEAFF. The CDR3 coding sequence is TGTGCCACCAGCAGAGATATGGGGCGGAGCACTGAAGCTTTCTTT.

The chain carries TRBV18 and TRBJ1-1; D may be TRBD1 (6 bases). Germline assignment: CDR1 KGHSH and CDR2 LQKENI. This CDR3 contains 15 residues. Trimming removed 4 bases at V and 1 base at J, with 13 bases between. In nucleotides, the CDR3 is TGTGCCAGCTCACAAGCGGACAGAGGGAACACTGAAGCTTTCTTT. This sequence encodes CASSQADRGNTEAFF.

The rearrangement links TRBV19 to TRBJ1-3, with TRBD1 identical over 8 bases. Per germline, CDR1 LNHDA and CDR2 SQIVND (reference sequence). This CDR3 has 15 amino acids. Trimming removed 8 bases from V and 3 bases from J; junction bases left unmatched: 9. Here the CDR3 reads CASGKTGALGNTIYF. The CDR3, as DNA: TGTGCCAGTGGAAAGACAGGGGCCCTTGGAAACACCATATATTTT.

CDR3: CASSRGEGIYEQYF. The CDR3 region has the DNA TGTGCCAGCAGTCGGGGTGAAGGTATCTACGAGCAGTACTTC. This chain links TRBV6-2 or TRBV6-3 with TRBJ2-7; D perhaps matches TRBD2 (5 bases). V lost 5 bases and J lost 3, with 14 bases in between. Germline values: CDR1 MNHEY, CDR2 SVGEGT. The CDR3 runs to 14 residues.

The chain links TRBV11-3 to TRBJ2-1, with TRBD2 matching 15 bases. The CDR3 covers 17 residues. V gave up 3 bases and J gave up 3 bases; unmatched junction bases: 3. Germline CDR1 SGHNT, CDR2 YENEEA. The chain's CDR3 is CASSLGTSGGNYNEQFF. The CDR3, as DNA: TGTGCCAGCAGCTTGGGGACTAGCGGGGGGAACTACAATGAGCAGTTCTTC.

This clone occurred a few times. V is TRBV25-1 and J is TRBJ2-7; weak D call: TRBD1 (5 bases). The CDR3 spans 14 residues. In germline, CDR1 is MGHDK, CDR2 SYGVNS. The V gene lost 6 bases and the J gene lost 6 bases, with 18 bases spanning the gap. The CDR3 DNA reads TGTGCCAGCAGGGCTGATGGCAGGGCCCCCGAGCAGTACTTC. As protein: CASRADGRAPEQYF.

V gene TRBV5-4 combines with J gene TRBJ2-1, with 10 bases aligning to TRBD1. CDR1 and CDR2 (germline): SGHNT, YYREEE (reference sequence). The V and J ends lost 0 bases and 8 bases, in that order; junction bases with no gene match: 5. The CDR3 extends over 15 amino acids. CDR3 residues: CASSLVGTGEDEQFF. CDR3 sequence (DNA): TGTGCCAGCAGCTTGGTCGGGACAGGGGAAGATGAGCAGTTCTTC.

The chain combines TRBV7-2 with TRBJ1-2; D may be TRBD1 (5 bases). The CDR3 length is 12 residues. Germline V gives CDR1 SGHTA, CDR2 FQGNSA. V was clipped by 0 bases and J by 8 bases, with 7 bases between them. The CDR3 nucleotides are TGTGCCAGCAGCTTAGCGCAGGGCGGCTACACCTTC. This encodes CASSLAQGGYTF.

In this sample, this clone turned up once. This rearrangement joins TRBV28 to TRBJ1-5; 7 bases fit TRBD1. Germline V gene lookup returns CDR1 MDHEN and CDR2 SYDVKM. This CDR3 region has 16 residues. V lost 2 bases, J lost 7 bases, and 11 bases stayed unmatched. CDR3: CASSLIEGALGQPQHF. The CDR3 bases are TGTGCCAGCAGTTTAATCGAGGGGGCCCTAGGACAGCCCCAGCATTTT.